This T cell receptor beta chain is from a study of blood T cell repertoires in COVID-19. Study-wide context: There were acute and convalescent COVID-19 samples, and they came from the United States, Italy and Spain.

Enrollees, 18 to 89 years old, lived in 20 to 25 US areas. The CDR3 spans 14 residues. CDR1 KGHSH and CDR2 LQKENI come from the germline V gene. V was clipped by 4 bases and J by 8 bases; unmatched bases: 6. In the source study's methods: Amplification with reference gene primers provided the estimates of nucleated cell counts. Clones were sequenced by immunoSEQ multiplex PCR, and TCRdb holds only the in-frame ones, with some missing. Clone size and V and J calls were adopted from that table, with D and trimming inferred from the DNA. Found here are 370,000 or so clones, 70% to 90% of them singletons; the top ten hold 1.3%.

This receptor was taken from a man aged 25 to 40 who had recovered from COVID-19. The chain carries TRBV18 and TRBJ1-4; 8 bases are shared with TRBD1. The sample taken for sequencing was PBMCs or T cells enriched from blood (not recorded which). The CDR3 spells CASSRGQEGEKLFF. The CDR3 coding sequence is TGTGCCAGCTCACGGGGACAGGAGGGGGAAAAACTGTTTTTT.